Listed below are T cell receptor beta chains from one sample, sequenced in a study of CD8+ T cells in alopecia areata. Repertoires were generated with immunoSEQ multiplex PCR, while TCRdb's copy carries only in-frame clones and drops some. The sample lists some 170,000 clones, 50% to 75% occurring once. The input for sequencing was CD4+ T cells sorted from blood, taken at approximately week 60, from a patient treated with tofacitinib. The receptor set was obtained from a human donor with alopecia areata. CDR3s include the opening cysteine and the closing phenylalanine or tryptophan. Each record gives: V gene, clone size, D gene, J gene, CDR3 DNA, CDR3 protein. A D gene is named only where the DNA matches it firmly. Not every row has a clone size; where given, it reads once, few, many or a size class.

V: TRBV29-1
size: NA
D: TRBD2
J: TRBJ2-1
DNA: TGCAGCGTTGAATGGGCGACTAGCGGGGGGAATGAGCAGTTCTTC
CDR3: CSVEWATSGGNEQFF

V: TRBV7-9
size: NA
D: NA
J: TRBJ2-1
DNA: TGTGCCAGCAGCTACGGGGTAGGGGTTTACAATGAGCAGTTCTTC
CDR3: CASSYGVGVYNEQFF

V: TRBV6-5
size: NA
D: NA
J: TRBJ2-5
DNA: TGTGCCAGCAGTTACTCGAGGAGGGAGACCCAGTACTTC
CDR3: CASSYSRRETQYF

V: TRBV20-1
size: NA
D: NA
J: TRBJ1-2
DNA: TGCAGTGCTAGTACAGCTGATGGCTACACCTTC
CDR3: CSASTADGYTF

V: TRBV5-1
size: few
D: TRBD2
J: TRBJ2-6
DNA: TGCGCCAGCAGCTCCCTCTCGGGGGGGCCCTCGGATTGGGCCAACGTCCTGACTTTC
CDR3: CASSSLSGGPSDWANVLTF

V: TRBV6-1
size: NA
D: NA
J: TRBJ2-4
DNA: TGTGCCAGCAGTTACGGGAACATTCAGTACTTC
CDR3: CASSYGNIQYF

V: TRBV30
size: few
D: TRBD2
J: TRBJ2-1
DNA: TGTGCCTGGAGTGTAATCCAGCGGGGGGCCCAGGTAAAGGAGCAGTTCTTC
CDR3: CAWSVIQRGAQVKEQFF

V: TRBV14
size: NA
D: NA
J: TRBJ1-2
DNA: TGTGCCAGCAGCCAAGGAATGACGCGGGTCTTC
CDR3: CASSQGMTRVF

V: TRBV6-5
size: few
D: TRBD1
J: TRBJ2-7
DNA: TGTGCCAGCAGTTCGACAGGGATTACCTACGAGCAGTACTTC
CDR3: CASSSTGITYEQYF

V: TRBV11-3
size: NA
D: NA
J: TRBJ2-3
DNA: TGTGCCAGCAGTAGAAGAGATACGCAGTATTTT
CDR3: CASSRRDTQYF

V: TRBV11-2
size: NA
D: NA
J: TRBJ1-2
DNA: TGTGCCTCAAACGGCCTACAGGGCCATAAGGGTAACTATGGCTACACCTTC
CDR3: CASNGLQGHKGNYGYTF

V: TRBV29-1
size: NA
D: NA
J: TRBJ2-7
DNA: TGCAGCGTTGATTTGCCCGACAGAAATTCCTACGAGCAGTACTTC
CDR3: CSVDLPDRNSYEQYF